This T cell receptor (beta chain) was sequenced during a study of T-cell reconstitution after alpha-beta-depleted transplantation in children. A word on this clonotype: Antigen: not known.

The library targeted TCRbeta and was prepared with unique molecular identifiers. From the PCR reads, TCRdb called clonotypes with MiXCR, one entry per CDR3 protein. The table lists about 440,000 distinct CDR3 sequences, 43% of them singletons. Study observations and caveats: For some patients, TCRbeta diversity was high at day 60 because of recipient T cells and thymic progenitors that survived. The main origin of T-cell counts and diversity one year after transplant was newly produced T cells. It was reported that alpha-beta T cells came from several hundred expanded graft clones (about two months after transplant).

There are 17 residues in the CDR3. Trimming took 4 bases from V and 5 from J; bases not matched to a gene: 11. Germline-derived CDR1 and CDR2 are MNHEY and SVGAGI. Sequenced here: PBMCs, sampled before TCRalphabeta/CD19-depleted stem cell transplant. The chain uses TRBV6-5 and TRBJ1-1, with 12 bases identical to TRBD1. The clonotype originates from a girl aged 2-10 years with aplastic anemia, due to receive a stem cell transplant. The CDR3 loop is CASSSPGQGAIRTEAFF. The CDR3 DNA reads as TGTGCCAGCAGTTCACCGGGACAGGGGGCGATAAGGACTGAAGCTTTCTTT.